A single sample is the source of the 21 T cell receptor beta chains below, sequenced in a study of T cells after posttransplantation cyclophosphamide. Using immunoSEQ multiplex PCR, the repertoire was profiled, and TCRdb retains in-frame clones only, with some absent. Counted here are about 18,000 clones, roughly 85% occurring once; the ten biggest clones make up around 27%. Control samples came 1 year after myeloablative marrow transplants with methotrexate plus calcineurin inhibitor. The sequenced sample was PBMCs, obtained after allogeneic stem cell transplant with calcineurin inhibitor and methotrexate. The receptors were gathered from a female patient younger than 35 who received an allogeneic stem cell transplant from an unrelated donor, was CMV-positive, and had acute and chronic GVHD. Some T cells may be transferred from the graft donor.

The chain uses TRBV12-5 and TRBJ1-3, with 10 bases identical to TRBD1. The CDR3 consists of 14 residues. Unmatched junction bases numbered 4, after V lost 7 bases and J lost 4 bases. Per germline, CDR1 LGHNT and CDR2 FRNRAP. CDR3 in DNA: TGTGCTAGTGCAGACAGGGGGCTGGGAAACACCATATATTTT. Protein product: CASADRGLGNTIYF.

CDR3 protein: CASSDPGGNTIYF. In DNA form, the CDR3 reads TGTGCCAGCAGCGACCCGGGGGGAAACACCATATATTTT. This sequence joins TRBV9 and TRBJ1-3; D unresolved. The germline V and J ends were trimmed by 3 bases and 4 bases, with 8 bases remaining between them. The CDR3 runs to 13 residues. CDR1 is SGDLS and CDR2 is YYNGEE in the germline V gene. The variable domain in full, completed from reference TRBV9 and TRBJ1-3, reads DSGVTQTPKHLITATGQRVTLRCSPRSGDLSVYWYQQSLDQGLQFLIQYYNGEERAKGNILERFSAQQFPDLHSELNLSSLELGDSALYFCASSDPGGNTIYFGEGSWLTVV.

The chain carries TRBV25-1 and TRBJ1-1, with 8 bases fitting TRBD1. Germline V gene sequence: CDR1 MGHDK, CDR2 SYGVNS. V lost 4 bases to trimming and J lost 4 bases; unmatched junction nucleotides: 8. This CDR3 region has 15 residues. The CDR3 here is CASSGHTGGGTEAFF. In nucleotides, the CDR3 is TGTGCCAGCAGTGGGCACACAGGGGGTGGCACTGAAGCTTTCTTT. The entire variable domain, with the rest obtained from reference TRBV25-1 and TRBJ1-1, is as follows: EADIYQTPRYLVIGTGKKITLECSQTMGHDKMYWYQQDPGMELHLIHYSYGVNSTEKGDLSSESTVSRIRTEHFPLTLESARPSHTSQYLCASSGHTGGGTEAFFGQGTRLTVV.

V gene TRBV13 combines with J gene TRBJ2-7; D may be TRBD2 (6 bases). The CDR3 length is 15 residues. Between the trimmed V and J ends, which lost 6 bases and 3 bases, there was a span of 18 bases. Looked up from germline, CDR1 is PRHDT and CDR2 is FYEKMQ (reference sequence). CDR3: CASRLYGSGDYEQYF. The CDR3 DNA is TGTGCCAGCAGACTGTATGGCTCGGGGGACTACGAGCAGTACTTC.

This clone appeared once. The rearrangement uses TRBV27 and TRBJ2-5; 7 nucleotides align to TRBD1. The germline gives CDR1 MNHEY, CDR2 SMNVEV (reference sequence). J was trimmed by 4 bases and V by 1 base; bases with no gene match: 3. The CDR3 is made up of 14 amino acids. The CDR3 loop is CASSLFPGGETQYF. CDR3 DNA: TGTGCCAGCAGTTTATTTCCAGGGGGAGAGACCCAGTACTTC.

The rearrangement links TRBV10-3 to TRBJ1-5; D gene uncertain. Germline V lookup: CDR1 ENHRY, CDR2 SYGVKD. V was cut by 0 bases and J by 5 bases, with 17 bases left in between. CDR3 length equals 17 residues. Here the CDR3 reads CAISESRRGVGDQPQHF. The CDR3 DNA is TGTGCCATCAGTGAGTCGAGACGGGGAGTAGGAGATCAGCCCCAGCATTTT.

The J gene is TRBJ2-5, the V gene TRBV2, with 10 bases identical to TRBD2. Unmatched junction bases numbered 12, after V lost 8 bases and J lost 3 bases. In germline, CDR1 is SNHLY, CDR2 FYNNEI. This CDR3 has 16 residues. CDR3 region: CASLSAAGGPEETQYF. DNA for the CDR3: TGTGCCAGCCTTAGTGCAGCGGGAGGGCCTGAAGAGACCCAGTACTTC.

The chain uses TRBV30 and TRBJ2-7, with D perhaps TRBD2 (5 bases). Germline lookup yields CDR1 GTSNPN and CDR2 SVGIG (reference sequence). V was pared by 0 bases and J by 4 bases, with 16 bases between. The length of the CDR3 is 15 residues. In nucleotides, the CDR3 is TGTGCCTGGAGTGTACCCCGGACTGCAATTTACGAGCAGTACTTC. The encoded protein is CAWSVPRTAIYEQYF. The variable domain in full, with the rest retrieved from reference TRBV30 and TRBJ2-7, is SQTIHQWPATLVQPVGSPLSLECTVEGTSNPNLYWYRQAAGRGLQLLFYSVGIGQISSEVPQNLSASRPQDRQFILSSKKLLLSDSGFYLCAWSVPRTAIYEQYFGPGTRLTVT.

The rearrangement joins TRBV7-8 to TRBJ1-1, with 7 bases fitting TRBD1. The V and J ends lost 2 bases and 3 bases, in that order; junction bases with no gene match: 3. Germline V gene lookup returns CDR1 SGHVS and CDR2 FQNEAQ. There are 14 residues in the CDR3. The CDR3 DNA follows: TGTGCCAGCAGCTTACAGGGGGTGGACACTGAAGCTTTCTTT. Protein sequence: CASSLQGVDTEAFF.

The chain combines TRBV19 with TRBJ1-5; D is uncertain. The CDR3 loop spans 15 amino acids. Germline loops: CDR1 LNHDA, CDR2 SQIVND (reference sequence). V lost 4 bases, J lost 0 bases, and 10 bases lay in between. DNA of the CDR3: TGTGCCAGTAGTACCCCGAGTGCTAGCAATCAGCCCCAGCATTTT. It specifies CASSTPSASNQPQHF.

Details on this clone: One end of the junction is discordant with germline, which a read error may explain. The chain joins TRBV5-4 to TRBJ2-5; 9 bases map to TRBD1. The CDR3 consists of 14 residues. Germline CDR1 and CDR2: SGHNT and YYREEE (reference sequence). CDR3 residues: CASRLDRGKETQYF. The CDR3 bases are TGTGCCAGCAGATTGGACAGGGGCAAAGAGACCCAGTACTTC.

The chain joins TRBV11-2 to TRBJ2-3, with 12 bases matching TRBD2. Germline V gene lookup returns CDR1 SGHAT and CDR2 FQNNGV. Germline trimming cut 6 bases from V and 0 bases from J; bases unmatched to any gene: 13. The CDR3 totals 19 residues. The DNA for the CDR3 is TGTGCCAGCAGTACAGGGGGGCTAGCGGGAGGGCCAAGCACAGATACGCAGTATTTT. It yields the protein CASSTGGLAGGPSTDTQYF.

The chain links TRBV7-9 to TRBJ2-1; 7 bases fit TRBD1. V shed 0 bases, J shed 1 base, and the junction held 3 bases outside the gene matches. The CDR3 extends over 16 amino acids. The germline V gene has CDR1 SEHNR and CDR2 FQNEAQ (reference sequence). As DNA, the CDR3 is TGTGCCAGCAGCTTAGCAGGGGGACAGTCCTACAATGAGCAGTTCTTC. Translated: CASSLAGGQSYNEQFF. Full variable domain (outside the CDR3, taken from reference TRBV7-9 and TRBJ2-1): DTGVSQNPRHKITKRGQNVTFRCDPISEHNRLYWYRQTLGQGPEFLTYFQNEAQLEKSRLLSDRFSAERPKGSFSTLEIQRTEQGDSAMYLCASSLAGGQSYNEQFFGPGTRLTVL.

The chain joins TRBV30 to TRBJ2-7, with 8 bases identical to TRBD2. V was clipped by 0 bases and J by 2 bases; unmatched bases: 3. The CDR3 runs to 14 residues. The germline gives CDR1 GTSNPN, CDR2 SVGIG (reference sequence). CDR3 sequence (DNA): TGTGCCTGGAGTGTAGCGGGGGCAACCTACGAGCAGTACTTC. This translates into CAWSVAGATYEQYF. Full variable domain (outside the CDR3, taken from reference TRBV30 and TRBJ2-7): SQTIHQWPATLVQPVGSPLSLECTVEGTSNPNLYWYRQAAGRGLQLLFYSVGIGQISSEVPQNLSASRPQDRQFILSSKKLLLSDSGFYLCAWSVAGATYEQYFGPGTRLTVT.

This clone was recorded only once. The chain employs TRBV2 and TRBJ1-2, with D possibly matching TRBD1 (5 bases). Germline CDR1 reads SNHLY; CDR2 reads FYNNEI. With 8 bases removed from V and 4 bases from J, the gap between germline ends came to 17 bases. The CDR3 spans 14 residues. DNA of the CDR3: TGTGCCAGCTCTTCGCAGACAGCGGGCTATGGCTACACCTTC. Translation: CASSSQTAGYGYTF.

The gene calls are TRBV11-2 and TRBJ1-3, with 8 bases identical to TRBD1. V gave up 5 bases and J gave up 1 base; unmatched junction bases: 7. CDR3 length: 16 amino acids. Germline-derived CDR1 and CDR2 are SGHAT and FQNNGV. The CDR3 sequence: CASSTGGMGSGNTIYF. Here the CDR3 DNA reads TGTGCCAGCAGCACAGGGGGTATGGGTTCTGGAAACACCATATATTTT.

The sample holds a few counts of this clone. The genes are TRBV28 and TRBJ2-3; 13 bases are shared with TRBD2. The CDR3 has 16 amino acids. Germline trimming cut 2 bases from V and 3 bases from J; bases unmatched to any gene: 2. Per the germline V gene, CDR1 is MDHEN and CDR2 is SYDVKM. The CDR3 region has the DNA TGTGCCAGCAGTTTAGGACTAGCGGGAGCGACAGATACGCAGTATTTT. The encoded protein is CASSLGLAGATDTQYF.

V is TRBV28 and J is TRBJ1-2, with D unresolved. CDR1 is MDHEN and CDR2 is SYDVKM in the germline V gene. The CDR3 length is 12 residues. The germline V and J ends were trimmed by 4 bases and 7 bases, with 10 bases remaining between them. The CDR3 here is CASSSRELGYTF. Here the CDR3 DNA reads TGTGCCAGCAGTTCCCGGGAGCTTGGCTACACCTTC.

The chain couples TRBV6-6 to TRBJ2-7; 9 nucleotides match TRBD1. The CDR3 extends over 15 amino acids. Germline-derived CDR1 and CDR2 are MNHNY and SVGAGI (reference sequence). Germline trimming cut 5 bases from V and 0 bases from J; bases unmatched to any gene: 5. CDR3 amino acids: CASSPPGQGSYEQYF. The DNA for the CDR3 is TGTGCCAGCAGTCCGCCGGGACAGGGCTCCTACGAGCAGTACTTC.

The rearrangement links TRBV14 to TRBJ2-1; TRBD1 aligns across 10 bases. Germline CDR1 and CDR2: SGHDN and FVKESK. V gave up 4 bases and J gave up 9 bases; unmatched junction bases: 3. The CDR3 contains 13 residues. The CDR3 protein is CASSLWDRGEQFF. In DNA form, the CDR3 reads TGTGCCAGCAGCCTGTGGGACAGGGGTGAGCAGTTCTTC. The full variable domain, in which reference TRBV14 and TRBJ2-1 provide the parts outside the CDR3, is EAGVTQFPSHSVIEKGQTVTLRCDPISGHDNLYWYRRVMGKEIKFLLHFVKESKQDESGMPNNRFLAERTGGTYSTLKVQPAELEDSGVYFCASSLWDRGEQFFGPGTRLTVL.

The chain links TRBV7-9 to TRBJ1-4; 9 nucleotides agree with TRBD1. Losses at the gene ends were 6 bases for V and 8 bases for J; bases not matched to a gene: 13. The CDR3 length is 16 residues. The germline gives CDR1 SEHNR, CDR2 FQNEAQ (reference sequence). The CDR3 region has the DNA TGTGCCAGCAGTTCTATGAACAGGGGGCGACGAGAAAAACTGTTTTTT. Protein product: CASSSMNRGRREKLFF.